Following are 2 T cell receptor beta chains from one sample sequenced in a study of T cells in Graves' hyperthyroidism and ophthalmopathy. Amplified regions were TCR beta CDR3 sequences from RNA transcripts. HTBI primers drove first-round RT-PCR of the TCR CDR3. One entry per CDR3 protein results from TCRdb running MiXCR on the multiplex PCR reads. Altogether around 700,000 distinct CDR3 sequences are present, around a sixth being singletons, with the ten largest covering over 15%. Sequenced sample: blood. These TCRs come from a woman aged 45-65 years with Graves' hyperthyroidism that later progressed to Graves' ophthalmopathy.

Concerning this clonotype itself: This may be a read error: a much more frequent sequence differs by one nucleotide. This chain connects TRBV13 to TRBJ2-1; 9 bases fit TRBD2. Germline CDR1 is PRHDT and CDR2 is FYEKMQ (reference sequence). The trim removed 1 base at V and 0 bases at J, leaving 1 base unmatched. The CDR3 runs 16 residues. CDR3 sequence (DNA): TGTGCCAGCAGCTTAGCGGGACTAGCCTCCTACAATGAGCAGTTCTTC. Translating gives CASSLAGLASYNEQFF. The complete variable domain, with remaining parts taken from reference TRBV13 and TRBJ2-1, reads AAGVIQSPRHLIKEKRETATLKCYPIPRHDTVYWYQQGPGQDPQFLISFYEKMQSDKGSIPDRFSAQQFSDYHSELNMSSLELGDSALYFCASSLAGLASYNEQFFGPGTRLTVL.

The chain joins TRBV29-1 to TRBJ1-2; D is unclear. The V and J ends lost 0 bases and 8 bases respectively, with 16 bases between them. This CDR3 contains 14 residues. Germline V lookup: CDR1 SQVTM, CDR2 ANQGSEA. The DNA for the CDR3 is TGCAGCGTTGAAGATCAGACTCCCCAACGGGGCTACACCTTC. Residues: CSVEDQTPQRGYTF.